A selection of T cell receptor beta chains follows, all from one sample in a study of metastatic and nonmetastatic thyroid tumors. TCRdb reanalyzed the PCR reads with MiXCR. The repertoire holds 35,000 to 40,000 clones, about 25% seen once, with 9.6% in the top ten. The sequenced sample consisted of blood. The receptors were gathered from a female donor with papillary thyroid cancer or a benign thyroid nodule (not recorded which). Some clones in this sample may be carry-over from other donors' samples. Both conserved end residues are part of each CDR3. The order of the fields is clone size, V gene, J gene, D gene, CDR3 DNA, CDR3 protein. A D gene is named only where the DNA matches it firmly. Rows may omit the clone size; those that give it use once, few, many or a size class.

-,TRBV9,TRBJ2-7,-,TGTGCCAGCAGCACGGGGGTCCCCTACGAGCAGTACTTC,CASSTGVPYEQYF
medium-sized,TRBV28,TRBJ2-7,TRBD1,TGTGCCAGCAGTCCTGGTTTCGCACAGGGGTACGAGCAGTACTTC,CASSPGFAQGYEQYF
-,TRBV28,TRBJ2-2,TRBD2,TGTGCCAGCAGTCCCTTACAGCGGGAGGGCCTTCCCGGGGAGCTGTTTTTT,CASSPLQREGLPGELFF
-,TRBV5-6,TRBJ2-5,TRBD2,TGTGCCAGCACCTACCCGGCTAGCGGAGGAGAGACACAGTACTTC,CASTYPASGGETQYF
once,TRBV20-1,TRBJ2-7,-,TGCAGTGCTAGACGAGACGGGAAAGGATACGAGCAGTACTTC,CSARRDGKGYEQYF
many,TRBV4-1,TRBJ1-1,-,TGCGCCAGCAGCCAAGACGGGGGAATAGTCAAAGCTTTCTTT,CASSQDGGIVKAFF
-,TRBV28,TRBJ2-2,-,TGTGCCAGCAGTTTAGTAGTAGGTTCCACAGAGAACACCGGGGAGCTGTTTTTT,CASSLVVGSTENTGELFF
few,TRBV6-1,TRBJ1-3,-,TGTGCCAGCAGTGAAGCAACCTCGGGGGGTGGAAACACCATATATTTT,CASSEATSGGGNTIYF
-,TRBV7-2,TRBJ2-2,-,TGTGCCAGCACCCTAGAAGTCGGGGAGCTGTTTTTT,CASTLEVGELFF
-,TRBV5-1,TRBJ2-1,-,TGCGCCAGCAGCCCAGGCCCCCGAGGCAATGAGCAGTTCTTC,CASSPGPRGNEQFF
once,TRBV30,TRBJ1-1,-,TGTGCCTGGAGCCCGGTGCACACTGAAGCTTTCTTT,CAWSPVHTEAFF
-,TRBV5-1,TRBJ2-1,TRBD2,TGCGCCAGCAGGGACACTAGCGTCTCCTACAATGAGCAGTTCTTC,CASRDTSVSYNEQFF
medium-sized,TRBV6-2/TRBV6-3,TRBJ1-2,TRBD1,TGTGCCAGCAGTTCCCCGTGGACAGGGGAGCCGGGAGGCTACACCTTC,CASSSPWTGEPGGYTF
many,TRBV14,TRBJ1-2,-,TGTGCCAGCAGCCAAGATGGCGGGTTAAACTATGGCTACACCTTC,CASSQDGGLNYGYTF
-,TRBV20-1,TRBJ2-7,-,TGCAGTGCTTCTGGACAGACCATTACCTACGAGCAGTACTTC,CSASGQTITYEQYF
-,TRBV5-6,TRBJ2-3,-,TGTGCCAGCAGTATCGGGCCCCCTCCCACAGATACGCAGTATTTT,CASSIGPPPTDTQYF
-,TRBV28,TRBJ2-7,-,TGTGCCAGCAACGCAGGGGGACTAGCCTACGAGCAGTACTTC,CASNAGGLAYEQYF
-,TRBV5-1,TRBJ2-3,TRBD2,TGCGCCAGCAGCTTTGGACTAGCGGCATGTGATACGCAGTATTTT,CASSFGLAACDTQYF
few,TRBV6-1,TRBJ2-7,TRBD1,TGTGCCAGCAGCCAGGGACAGCTACCTTTCTACGAGCAGTACTTC,CASSQGQLPFYEQYF
many,TRBV27,TRBJ2-1,TRBD2,TGTGCCAGCAGCCTAGCGGGTCCGGGCAATGAGCAGTTCTTC,CASSLAGPGNEQFF
medium-sized,TRBV28,TRBJ2-1,TRBD1,TGTGCCAGCGGGGAACAGGGGAGTAAGCAGTTCTTC,CASGEQGSKQFF
-,TRBV6-1,TRBJ1-1,-,TGTGCCAGCAGTGAACGGGTGGGGGGAGCTTTCTTT,CASSERVGGAFF
many,TRBV7-6,TRBJ2-5,-,TGTGCCAGCAGCTTAGCGGGGAAGACCCAGTACTTC,CASSLAGKTQYF
many,TRBV6-1,TRBJ1-2,TRBD1,TGTGCCAGCAACGTCTATGGGACAGGATTTAACTATGGCTACACCTTC,CASNVYGTGFNYGYTF
many,TRBV19,TRBJ2-2,TRBD2,TGTGCCAGTAGTTTAGGACTAGCGGGGGGGCATCTGGCCGGGGAGCTGTTTTTT,CASSLGLAGGHLAGELFF
many,TRBV9,TRBJ1-1,-,TGTGCCAGCAGCGGCGGCGGGGGGACGGGGGAAGCTTTCTTT,CASSGGGGTGEAFF
many,TRBV9,TRBJ2-1,TRBD2,TGTGCCAGCAGACCGGGACTAGCGGGCAATGAGCAGTTCTTC,CASRPGLAGNEQFF
-,TRBV30,TRBJ2-3,TRBD2,TGTGCCTGGATGCGAGCGGGAGGCACTAGCACAGATACGCAGTATTTT,CAWMRAGGTSTDTQYF
-,TRBV4-3,TRBJ2-2,-,TGCGCCTCCCGTTTGTCGGTCACCAACACCGGGGAGCTGTTTTTT,CASRLSVTNTGELFF
medium-sized,TRBV6-1,TRBJ1-5,TRBD1,TGTGCCAGCAGTGATGTGGGACAGGGCTATCAGCCCCAGCATTTT,CASSDVGQGYQPQHF
few,TRBV15,TRBJ2-2,-,TGTGCCACCATCAAGACATGGACGGCCAGAGGTGGGGAGCTGTTTTTT,CATIKTWTARGGELFF
medium-sized,TRBV28,TRBJ2-2,TRBD2,TGTGCCAGCAGTTTATGGAGCCTAGCGGGGGGGCCCGGGGAGCTGTTTTTT,CASSLWSLAGGPGELFF
many,TRBV6-5,TRBJ2-3,-,TGTGCCAGCAGTTCCTCCGGGGCCAAGACCACAGATACGCAGTATTTT,CASSSSGAKTTDTQYF
many,TRBV20-1,TRBJ1-2,TRBD1,TGCAGTGCTAGCCCCCGACAGGGCTGGGTCATTGGCTACACCTTC,CSASPRQGWVIGYTF
few,TRBV6-2/TRBV6-3,TRBJ1-1,-,TGTGCCAGCAGTTCCTCGGCGGGGGGGACTGAATCTTTCTTT,CASSSSAGGTESFF
-,TRBV6-2/TRBV6-3,TRBJ1-1,TRBD1,TGTGCCAGCAGTTACCGCGGACAGGGGAGGATGGAAGCTTTCTTT,CASSYRGQGRMEAFF
-,TRBV2,TRBJ2-7,TRBD2,TGTGCCAGCAGTGGTGGTAGCGGGAGCTACGAGCAGTACTTC,CASSGGSGSYEQYF
-,TRBV7-8,TRBJ1-2,TRBD1,TGTGCCAGCAGCTTGGGGGACAGCATTTATGGCTACACCTTC,CASSLGDSIYGYTF
many,TRBV5-5,TRBJ1-1,-,TGTGCCAGCAGCCGACAGATGAACACTGAAGCTTTCTTT,CASSRQMNTEAFF
-,TRBV11-2,TRBJ2-3,TRBD1,TGTGCCAGCAGTTCAACCGGGACAGGGTATCCAGATACGCAGTATTTT,CASSSTGTGYPDTQYF
many,TRBV28,TRBJ2-1,TRBD1,TGTGCCACCCGACAGGGCACCTACAATGAGCAGTTCTTC,CATRQGTYNEQFF
-,TRBV4-2,TRBJ1-5,-,TGTGCCAGCAGCCAAGGACCCAATTCGGACCAGCCCCAGCATTTT,CASSQGPNSDQPQHF
many,TRBV12-5,TRBJ2-1,TRBD2,TGTGCTAGTGGTTCCGGGGGGGCAGACTCCTACAATGAGCAGTTCTTC,CASGSGGADSYNEQFF
-,TRBV12-3/TRBV12-4,TRBJ2-1,TRBD2,TGTGCCAGCAGTTTGGCTAGCGGTATATACAATGAGCAGTTCTTC,CASSLASGIYNEQFF
few,TRBV20-1,TRBJ1-5,-,TGCAGTGCTAGTCTTGAGGGGAGGGCATCGCAGCCCCAGCATTTT,CSASLEGRASQPQHF
many,TRBV7-8,TRBJ2-3,TRBD2,TGTGCCACCAAGGGAGGACTAGCGGGAGCAGATACGCAGTATTTT,CATKGGLAGADTQYF
many,TRBV11-2,TRBJ1-1,-,TGTGCCAGCAGCATAATGAACACTGAAGCTTTCTTT,CASSIMNTEAFF
many,TRBV24-1,TRBJ2-5,-,TGTGCCACCAGTGGAGGGGAGGAGACCCAGTACTTC,CATSGGEETQYF
few,TRBV19,TRBJ2-7,-,TGTGCCAGTATACCAAGAATTTCCGGACAGCCAAGCTACGAGAAGTACTTC,CASIPRISGQPSYEKYF
many,TRBV27,TRBJ1-5,-,TGTGCCAGCAGTCCGATCCGCAGGGCGTCGGGACAGCCCCAGCATTTT,CASSPIRRASGQPQHF
-,TRBV7-9,TRBJ2-2,-,TGTGCCAGCAGCTTATACCGGGACGCTACCTGGGAGCTGTTTTTT,CASSLYRDATWELFF
-,TRBV10-2,TRBJ1-5,TRBD1,TGCGCTAGCAGTGAGACGGTCACAGGGGGGTGGCAGCATTTT,CASSETVTGGWQHF
medium-sized,TRBV6-2/TRBV6-3,TRBJ1-1,-,TGTGCCAGCAGCAACAATCTCGGCACTGAAGCTTTCTTT,CASSNNLGTEAFF
-,TRBV11-3,TRBJ1-1,-,TGTGCCAGCAGCTTAGAGGGATACGCTGAAGCTTTCTTT,CASSLEGYAEAFF